These 22 T cell receptor beta chains were sequenced from one sample in a study of CD8+CD57+ T cells in acquired aplastic anemia. For sequencing, patients were chosen who had shown expansion of CD8+CD57+ cells by flow cytometry. Profiling of TCR beta VDJ combinations and CDR3 sequences used genomic DNA as template. TCRdb re-derived calls from the reads in MiXCR, one entry per CDR3 protein. This repertoire shows 210,000 or so distinct CDR3 sequences, less than 60% found once; its top ten account for just under 20%. The sample taken for sequencing was sorted CD4+, CD8+, or CD8+CD57+ T cells (not recorded which) from PBMCs. The receptors derive from a human donor with aplastic anemia.

The chain recombines TRBV5-6 with TRBJ1-2; possible D gene TRBD1, 5 bases. CDR1 and CDR2 from the germline V gene are SGHDT and YYEEEE. The CDR3 has 17 residues. Deletions cut 0 bases from V and 4 bases from J, with 19 bases between. The CDR3 region is CASSLGREGVLGYGYTF. As DNA, the CDR3 is TGTGCCAGCAGCTTGGGCAGGGAAGGGGTATTGGGCTATGGCTACACCTTC.

In its sample, this clonotype was seen many times. The V call is TRBV5-1, the J call TRBJ2-1; 8 bases line up with TRBD2. Germline assignment: CDR1 SGHRS and CDR2 YFSETQ. V shed 1 base, J shed 7 bases, and the junction held 4 bases outside the gene matches. The CDR3 covers 14 residues. The CDR3 DNA is TGCGCCAGCAGCTTGTTGCTAGCGGGTAATGAGCAGTTCTTC. It encodes CASSLLLAGNEQFF. The full variable domain, rest sourced from reference TRBV5-1 and TRBJ2-1, is KAGVTQTPRYLIKTRGQQVTLSCSPISGHRSVSWYQQTPGQGLQFLFEYFSETQRNKGNFPGRFSGRQFSNSRSEMNVSTLELGDSALYLCASSLLLAGNEQFFGPGTRLTVL.

The chain is built from TRBV3-1 and TRBJ1-4; the D gene is possibly TRBD1 (6 bases). Germline V gene lookup returns CDR1 LGHDT and CDR2 YNNKEL (reference sequence). The ends were cut back, 2 bases at V and 8 bases at J, with 12 bases in the middle. The CDR3 covers 14 residues. The CDR3 nucleotides read TGTGCCAGCAGCCAATTACAGGGAGGGGAAAAACTGTTTTTT. It translates to CASSQLQGGEKLFF. The whole variable domain, filled in from reference TRBV3-1 and TRBJ1-4, reads DTAVSQTPKYLVTQMGNDKSIKCEQNLGHDTMYWYKQDSKKFLKIMFSYNNKELIINETVPNRFSPKSPDKAHLNLHINSLELGDSAVYFCASSQLQGGEKLFFGSGTQLSVL.

The rearrangement joins TRBV7-9 to TRBJ2-7, with 7 bases that match TRBD2. Germline V gene data show CDR1 as SEHNR and CDR2 as FQNEAQ (reference sequence). The length of the CDR3 is 14 residues. V dropped 1 base and J dropped 5; count of bases not matched to a gene: 5. The CDR3 DNA reads TGTGCCAGCAGCTTAGTCGGCGGGAGCAACGAGCAGTACTTC. Protein sequence: CASSLVGGSNEQYF.

The genes are TRBV18 and TRBJ2-2; TRBD2 might be the D (6 bases). There are 16 residues in the CDR3. Germline loops: CDR1 KGHSH, CDR2 LQKENI. Trimming removed 1 base at V and 1 base at J, with 10 bases between. CDR3 nucleotide sequence: TGTGCCAGCTCACCACTAGCGGCGATGAACACCGGGGAGCTGTTTTTT. It codes for CASSPLAAMNTGELFF.

In its sample, this clonotype was seen many times. The rearrangement uses TRBV15 and TRBJ2-7; maybe TRBD2 (7 bases). This CDR3 is built from 15 residues. V was cut by 0 bases and J by 3 bases, with 12 bases left in between. Germline CDR1 LNHNV, CDR2 YYDKDF (reference sequence). Here the CDR3 reads CATSRDRGGVYEQYF. In DNA, the CDR3 is TGTGCCACCAGCAGAGATCGAGGGGGGGTCTACGAGCAGTACTTC.

V and J are TRBV20-1 and TRBJ1-5; maybe TRBD1 (5 bases). Germline CDR1 reads DFQATT; CDR2 reads SNEGSKA (reference sequence). The CDR3 has 12 amino acids. V lost 5 bases and J lost 11, with 16 bases in between. CDR3 sequence reads: CSASGGGTAQHF. In nucleotides, the CDR3 is TGCAGTGCTTCGGGGGGGGGGACCGCCCAGCATTTT.

The chain has TRBV7-6 and TRBJ2-7; TRBD1 matches at 9 bases. Trimming cost V 5 bases and J 3 bases; bases outside gene matches: 8. Per germline, CDR1 SGHVS and CDR2 FNYEAQ. The CDR3 runs 15 residues. CDR3 amino acids: CASSPEPGQGYEQYF. CDR3 nucleotides: TGTGCCAGCAGCCCCGAACCGGGACAGGGCTACGAGCAGTACTTC.

As DNA, the CDR3 is TGCGCCAGCAGACACGACAGAACTGCCGGCGGGGCTTTCTTT. Translated, it gives CASRHDRTAGGAFF. V gene TRBV5-1 combines with J gene TRBJ1-1, with D maybe TRBD1 (5 bases). Trimming cost V 5 bases and J 11 bases, with 22 bases left between them. Germline values: CDR1 SGHRS, CDR2 YFSETQ. There are 14 residues in the CDR3.

To note about this clonotype: A much larger clone is a single base away; this may be a read error. This rearrangement joins TRBV12-3 or TRBV12-4 to TRBJ1-2, with TRBD1 matching over 12 bases. The CDR3 extends over 16 amino acids. For the CDR3, the DNA is TGTGCCTGCACCTCTTCCGGGACAGGGGGCGGCTATGCCTACACCTTC. Encoded protein: CACTSSGTGGGYAYTF.

This clonotype was seen repeatedly, ten times or more. The chain uses TRBV7-3 and TRBJ1-2, with 9 bases that match TRBD1. V lost 5 bases to trimming and J lost 8 bases; unmatched junction nucleotides: 3. CDR1 and CDR2 from the germline V gene are SGHTA and FQGTGA. The CDR3 is 12 residues long. CDR3 region: CASSPGQGGYTF. In DNA, the CDR3 is TGTGCCAGCAGCCCCGGACAGGGGGGCTACACCTTC.

This clonotype was recorded many times. The gene calls are TRBV2 and TRBJ1-1; 7 nucleotides agree with TRBD1. J gave up 4 bases and V 4 bases, and 6 bases lay outside the gene matches. Germline CDR1 SNHLY, CDR2 FYNNEI. The CDR3 loop spans 14 amino acids. CDR3 amino acids: CASSARQGATEAFF. The CDR3 nucleotides read TGTGCCAGCAGTGCCAGACAGGGTGCCACTGAAGCTTTCTTT.

The genes are TRBV2 and TRBJ1-1; no firm D call. The germline V gene has CDR1 SNHLY and CDR2 FYNNEI. There are 12 residues in the CDR3. V was cut by 9 bases and J by 4 bases, with 12 bases left in between. As DNA, the CDR3 is TGTGCCAGAACGACCCTTCCCACTGAAGCTTTCTTT. Amino acids: CARTTLPTEAFF.

This clonotype was observed at least ten times. The chain joins TRBV20-1 to TRBJ2-3; TRBD2 matches 7 bases. The germline gives CDR1 DFQATT, CDR2 SNEGSKA (reference sequence). There are 14 residues in the CDR3. J lost 1 base, V lost 4 bases, and 5 bases had no gene match. CDR3 bases: TGCAGTGCTATTCCGGGGGGACGCACAGATACGCAGTATTTT. Translating gives CSAIPGGRTDTQYF.

The table lists this clonotype with a few counts. This may arise from a read error, as a much more abundant clone is one base away. This rearrangement joins TRBV7-9 to TRBJ1-1; TRBD1 agrees at 10 bases. The CDR3 is made up of 15 amino acids. The junction had 4 bases not matched to a gene; V was cut back by 5 bases and J by 1 base. Germline V gene sequence: CDR1 SEHNR, CDR2 FQNEAQ (reference sequence). DNA for the CDR3: TGTGCCAGCAGCCCGGACAGGGGGGCGAACACTGAAGCTTTCTTT. This sequence encodes CASSPDRGANTEAFF.

This clonotype was observed once. This may be a read error, as it is one base from a much larger clone. The chain carries TRBV10-2 and TRBJ1-1, with D perhaps TRBD1 (5 bases). CDR1 is WSHSY, CDR2 SAAADI, per germline. The CDR3 extends over 15 amino acids. This CDR3 reads CASSHSSRQGLEAFF. For the CDR3, the DNA is TGTGCCAGCAGTCACTCTTCGAGGCAGGGACTTGAAGCTTTCTTT.

This clonotype was counted many times. V gene TRBV5-1 combines with J gene TRBJ1-6; 7 bases fit TRBD1. The CDR3 length is 16 residues. V was clipped by 3 bases and J by 9 bases; unmatched bases: 12. Germline-derived CDR1 and CDR2 are SGHRS and YFSETQ. The CDR3 nucleotides are TGCGCCAGCAGCTCGCGGCAGGGGGACAGTCCTTCACCCCTCCACTTT. This sequence encodes CASSSRQGDSPSPLHF.

The chain has TRBV12-5 and TRBJ1-4; 7 bases are shared with TRBD1. Germline CDR1 LGHNT, CDR2 FRNRAP. The V and J ends lost 3 bases and 12 bases, in that order; junction bases with no gene match: 4. This CDR3 spans 12 amino acids. CDR3 sequence: CASGLAGTELFF. The CDR3 coding sequence is TGTGCTAGTGGTTTAGCGGGGACAGAACTGTTTTTT.

This clonotype was recorded at least ten times. This chain uses TRBV4-1 with TRBJ2-7; TRBD2 matches 12 bases. The V and J ends lost 4 bases and 0 bases, in that order; junction bases with no gene match: 4. Germline CDR1 reads MGHRA; CDR2 reads YSYEKL. There are 16 residues in the CDR3. CDR3 bases: TGCGCCAGCAGCCGGACTAGCGGGGCGATCTCCTACGAGCAGTACTTC. Translating it yields CASSRTSGAISYEQYF.

This clonotype was observed at least ten times. V gene TRBV5-1 combines with J gene TRBJ1-5; weak D call: TRBD1 (5 bases). V lost 4 bases to trimming and J lost 9 bases, with 14 bases between them. There are 13 residues in the CDR3. Looked up from germline, CDR1 is SGHRS and CDR2 is YFSETQ. CDR3 DNA: TGCGCCAGCAGCGAGGACGGGGGTCGGCCCCAGCATTTT. Protein sequence: CASSEDGGRPQHF. The entire variable domain, with the rest obtained from reference TRBV5-1 and TRBJ1-5, is as follows: KAGVTQTPRYLIKTRGQQVTLSCSPISGHRSVSWYQQTPGQGLQFLFEYFSETQRNKGNFPGRFSGRQFSNSRSEMNVSTLELGDSALYLCASSEDGGRPQHFGDGTRLSIL.

The chain is built from TRBV20-1 and TRBJ1-6; the match to TRBD1 covers 8 bases. CDR3 length: 17 residues. V shed 1 base, J shed 7 bases, and the junction held 12 bases outside the gene matches. The germline V gene encodes CDR1 DFQATT and CDR2 SNEGSKA (reference sequence). CDR3 sequence reads: CSARAENRGLTNSPLHF. Here the CDR3 DNA reads TGCAGTGCTAGAGCCGAGAACAGGGGGTTAACAAATTCACCCCTCCACTTT.

The chain links TRBV6-6 to TRBJ1-1; 10 nucleotides agree with TRBD1. CDR3 length equals 16 residues. V dropped 6 bases and J dropped 2; count of bases not matched to a gene: 9. Germline assignment: CDR1 MNHNY and CDR2 SVGAGI (reference sequence). In DNA form, the CDR3 reads TGTGCCAGCAGCCCTCGACAGGGGGCTCCTAACACTGAAGCTTTCTTT. Its protein is CASSPRQGAPNTEAFF.